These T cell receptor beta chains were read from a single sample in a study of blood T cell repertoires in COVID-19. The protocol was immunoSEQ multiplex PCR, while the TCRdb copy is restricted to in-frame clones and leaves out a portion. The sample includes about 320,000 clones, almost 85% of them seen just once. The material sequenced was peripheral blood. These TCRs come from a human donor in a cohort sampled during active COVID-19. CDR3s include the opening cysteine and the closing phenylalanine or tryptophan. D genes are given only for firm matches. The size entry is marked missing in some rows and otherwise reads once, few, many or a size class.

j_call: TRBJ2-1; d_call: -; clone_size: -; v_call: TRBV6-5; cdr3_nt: TGTGCCAGCAGTTACTCGACGGGGGTACAGTTCTTC; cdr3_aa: CASSYSTGVQFF
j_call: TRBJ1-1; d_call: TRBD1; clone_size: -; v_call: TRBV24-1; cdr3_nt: TGTGCCACCAAAGAAAGCGGGACAGGGGGCACTGAAGCTTTCTTT; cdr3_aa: CATKESGTGGTEAFF
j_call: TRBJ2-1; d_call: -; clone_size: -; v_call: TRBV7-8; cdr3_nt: TGTGCCAGCAGCTTAGCGCCAGGTTACAATGAGCAGTTCTTC; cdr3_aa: CASSLAPGYNEQFF
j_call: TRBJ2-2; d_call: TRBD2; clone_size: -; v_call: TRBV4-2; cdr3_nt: TGTGCCAGCAGCCAAGGGCGGCTAGCGGGGACCGGGGAGCTGTTTTTT; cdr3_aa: CASSQGRLAGTGELFF
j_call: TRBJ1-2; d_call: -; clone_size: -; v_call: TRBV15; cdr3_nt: TGTGCCACCAGCAGAGATCGGGGGGCCTATGGCTACACCTTC; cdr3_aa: CATSRDRGAYGYTF
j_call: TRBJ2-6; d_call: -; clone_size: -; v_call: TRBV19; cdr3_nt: TGTGCCAGTAGTTCGTCTGGGACTTCTGGGGCCAACGTCCTGACTTTC; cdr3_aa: CASSSSGTSGANVLTF
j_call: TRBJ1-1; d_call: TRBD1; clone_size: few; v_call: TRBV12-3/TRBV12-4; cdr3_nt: TGTGCCAGCAGTGTACAGGGGCACACTGAAGCTTTCTTT; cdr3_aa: CASSVQGHTEAFF
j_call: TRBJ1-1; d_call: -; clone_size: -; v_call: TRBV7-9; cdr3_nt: TGTGCCAGCAGCCCATATTCAGGGGTGAACACTGAAGCTTTCTTT; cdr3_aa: CASSPYSGVNTEAFF
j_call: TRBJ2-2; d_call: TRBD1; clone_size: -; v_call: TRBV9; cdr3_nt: TGTGCCAGCAGCGTCCCCTTCACAGGGGACACCGGGGAGCTGTTTTTT; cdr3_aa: CASSVPFTGDTGELFF
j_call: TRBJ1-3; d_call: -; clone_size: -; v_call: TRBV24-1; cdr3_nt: TGTGCCACCAGTACCGGGACGGAGGGCCCCTACACCATATATTTT; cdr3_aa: CATSTGTEGPYTIYF
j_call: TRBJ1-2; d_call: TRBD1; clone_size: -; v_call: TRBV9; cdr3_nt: TGTGCCAGCAGGGACGGGGGACAGGGGGCGGGCTATGGCTACACCTTC; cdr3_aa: CASRDGGQGAGYGYTF
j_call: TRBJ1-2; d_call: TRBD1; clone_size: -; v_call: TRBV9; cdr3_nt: TGTGCCAGCAGCGACAGGGGGTATGGCTACACCTTC; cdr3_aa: CASSDRGYGYTF
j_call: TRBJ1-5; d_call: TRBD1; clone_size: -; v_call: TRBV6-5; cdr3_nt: TGTGCCAGCAGTACGACAGGGGATTATCAGCCCCAGCATTTT; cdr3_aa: CASSTTGDYQPQHF
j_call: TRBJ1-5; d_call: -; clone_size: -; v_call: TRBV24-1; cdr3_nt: TGTGCCACCAGTGACTTGGACGGGAATCAGCCCCAGCATTTT; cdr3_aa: CATSDLDGNQPQHF
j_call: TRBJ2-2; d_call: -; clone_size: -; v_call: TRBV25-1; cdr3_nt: TGTGCCAGCAGTGATCGGGGCGGGGAGCTGTTTTTT; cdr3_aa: CASSDRGGELFF
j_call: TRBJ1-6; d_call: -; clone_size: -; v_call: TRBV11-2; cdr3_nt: TGTGCCAGCAGCCACGGACAAAACTATAATTCACCCCTCCACTTT; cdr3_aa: CASSHGQNYNSPLHF
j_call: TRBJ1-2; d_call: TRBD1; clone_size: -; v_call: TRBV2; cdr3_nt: TGTGCCAGCAGCGCCGGGACAGGAGACTATGGCTACACCTTC; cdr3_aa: CASSAGTGDYGYTF
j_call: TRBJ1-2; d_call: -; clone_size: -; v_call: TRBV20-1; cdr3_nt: TGCAGTGCAACGACAGCTTATGGCTACACCTTC; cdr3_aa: CSATTAYGYTF
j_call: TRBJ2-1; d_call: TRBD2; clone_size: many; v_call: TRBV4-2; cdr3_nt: TGTGCCAGCAGCCAGAGGATTACCACTAGCGGGGGTCATGAGCAGTTCTTC; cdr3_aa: CASSQRITTSGGHEQFF
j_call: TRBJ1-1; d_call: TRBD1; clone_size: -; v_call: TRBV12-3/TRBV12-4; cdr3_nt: TGTGCCAGCAGTCGAATGCAGGGGGTGGAAGCTTTCTTT; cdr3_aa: CASSRMQGVEAFF
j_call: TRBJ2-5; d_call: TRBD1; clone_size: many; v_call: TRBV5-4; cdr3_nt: TGTGCCAGCAGCTTGGAGAGGGACAGACAAGAGACCCAGTACTTC; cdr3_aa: CASSLERDRQETQYF
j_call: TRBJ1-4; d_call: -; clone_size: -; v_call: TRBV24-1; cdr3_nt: TGTGCCACCAGTGACGGAGGGCTAGATGAAAAACTGTTTTTT; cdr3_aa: CATSDGGLDEKLFF
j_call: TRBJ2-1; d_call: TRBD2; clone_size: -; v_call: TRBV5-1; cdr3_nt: TGCGCCAGCAGCCGGGGACTAGCGGGGGTCAATGAGCAGTTCTTC; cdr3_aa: CASSRGLAGVNEQFF
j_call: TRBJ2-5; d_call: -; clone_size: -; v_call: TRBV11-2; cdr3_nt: TGTGCCAGCAGAAAGGTAGCCGGGACACCTAACCAAGAGACCCAGTACTTC; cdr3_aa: CASRKVAGTPNQETQYF
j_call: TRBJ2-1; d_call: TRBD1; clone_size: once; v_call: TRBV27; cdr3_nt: TGTGCCAGCAGTCCAGGGACAGGGTGGGTGAATGAGCAGTTCTTC; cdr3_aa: CASSPGTGWVNEQFF
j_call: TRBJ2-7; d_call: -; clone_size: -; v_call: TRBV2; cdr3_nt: TGTGCCAGCAGCGTTAGGGGGGGCTCCTACGAGCAGTACTTC; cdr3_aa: CASSVRGGSYEQYF
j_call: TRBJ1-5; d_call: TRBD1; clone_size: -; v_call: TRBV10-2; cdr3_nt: TGCGCCAGCAGTGAAGGACAGGGTAATCAGCCCCAGCATTTT; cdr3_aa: CASSEGQGNQPQHF
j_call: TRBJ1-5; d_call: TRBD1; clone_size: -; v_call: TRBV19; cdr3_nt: TGTGCCAGTAGTACGGGACAGCCAAATCAGCCCCAGCATTTT; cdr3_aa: CASSTGQPNQPQHF
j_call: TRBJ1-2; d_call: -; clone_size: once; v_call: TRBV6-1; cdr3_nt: TGTGCCAGCAGTGAAGCGGGCAGAGCCTCCGACTACACCTTC; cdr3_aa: CASSEAGRASDYTF
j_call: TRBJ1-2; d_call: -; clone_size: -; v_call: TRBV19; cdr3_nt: TGTGCCAGTAACTCTTGGACAGCCGGCTACACCTTC; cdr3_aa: CASNSWTAGYTF
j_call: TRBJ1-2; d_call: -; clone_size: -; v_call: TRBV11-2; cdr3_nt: TGTGCCAGCAGGTTCAGGGATCACGGAAACTATGGCTACACCTTC; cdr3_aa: CASRFRDHGNYGYTF
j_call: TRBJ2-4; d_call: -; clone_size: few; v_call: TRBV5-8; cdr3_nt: TGTGCCAGCAGCTTGGAGCAGGGGTGGCCCAAAAACATTCAGTACTTC; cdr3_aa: CASSLEQGWPKNIQYF
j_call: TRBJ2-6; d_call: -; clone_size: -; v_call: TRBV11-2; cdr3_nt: TGTGCCAGCAGCTCTTCCTTGGGGGCCCTGGGGGCCAACGTCCTGACTTTC; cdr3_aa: CASSSSLGALGANVLTF
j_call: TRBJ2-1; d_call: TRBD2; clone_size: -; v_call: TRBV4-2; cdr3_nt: TGTGCCAGCAGCCCTTCGACTAGCGGGGGTTACAATGAGCAGTTCTTC; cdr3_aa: CASSPSTSGGYNEQFF
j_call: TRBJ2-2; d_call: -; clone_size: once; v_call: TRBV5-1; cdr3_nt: TGCGCCAGCAGCCCCCTGACCCCCGGGAGCACCGGGGAGCTGTTTTTT; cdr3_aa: CASSPLTPGSTGELFF